These T cell receptor beta chains were read from a single sample in a study of Graves' ophthalmopathy and Graves' hyperthyroidism. MiXCR was run by TCRdb on the multiplex PCR reads, yielding one entry per CDR3 protein. This repertoire shows 500,000 to 800,000 distinct CDR3 sequences, 35% to 45% found once; its top ten account for more than 2.5%. The sample taken for sequencing was peripheral blood. These receptors came from an adult man with Graves' ophthalmopathy. The CDR3 runs from the conserved cysteine through the conserved F or W. Each record gives: J gene, V gene, D gene, clone size, CDR3 protein, CDR3 DNA. D genes are given only for firm matches. Not all rows give a size; the values are once, few, many and, for expanded clones, a class.

j_gene: TRBJ2-3; v_gene: TRBV10-3; d_gene: .; abundance: once; CDR3aa: CAILATGTNTDTQYF; CDR3nt: TGTGCCATCCTGGCGACAGGAACTAACACAGATACGCAGTATTTT
j_gene: TRBJ1-3; v_gene: TRBV7-2; d_gene: TRBD1; abundance: many; CDR3aa: CASSVRTGTGRNTIYF; CDR3nt: TGTGCCAGCAGCGTACGAACCGGGACAGGTAGAAACACCATATATTTT
j_gene: TRBJ2-5; v_gene: TRBV5-8; d_gene: TRBD1; abundance: few; CDR3aa: CASSQDWTGDETQYF; CDR3nt: TGCGCCAGCAGCCAAGACTGGACAGGGGATGAGACCCAGTACTTC
j_gene: TRBJ2-6; v_gene: TRBV6-4; d_gene: .; abundance: many; CDR3aa: CASSDRDGSGANVLTF; CDR3nt: TGTGCCAGCAGTGACAGGGACGGCTCTGGGGCCAACGTCCTGACTTTC
j_gene: TRBJ2-5; v_gene: TRBV11-2; d_gene: .; abundance: many; CDR3aa: CASSHFGLEETQYF; CDR3nt: TGTGCCAGCAGCCACTTTGGACTTGAAGAGACCCAGTACTTC
j_gene: TRBJ2-2; v_gene: TRBV5-6; d_gene: .; abundance: once; CDR3aa: CAWSVQENTGELFF; CDR3nt: TGTGCCTGGAGTGTACAGGAGAACACCGGGGAGCTGTTTTTT
j_gene: TRBJ2-4; v_gene: TRBV19; d_gene: .; abundance: .; CDR3aa: CASSAGEGNIQYF; CDR3nt: TGTGCCAGTAGTGCAGGGGAGGGAAACATTCAGTACTTC
j_gene: TRBJ2-7; v_gene: TRBV7-2; d_gene: .; abundance: many; CDR3aa: CASSLMSSGYEQYF; CDR3nt: TGTGCCAGCAGCTTAATGTCCTCTGGATACGAGCAGTACTTC
j_gene: TRBJ1-2; v_gene: TRBV9; d_gene: TRBD1; abundance: many; CDR3aa: CASSVGQGALGYTF; CDR3nt: TGTGCCAGCAGCGTTGGACAGGGGGCGCTTGGCTACACCTTC
j_gene: TRBJ1-2; v_gene: TRBV20-1; d_gene: .; abundance: many; CDR3aa: CSAKPGLSYGYTF; CDR3nt: TGCAGTGCAAAACCGGGACTGAGCTATGGCTACACCTTC
j_gene: TRBJ2-3; v_gene: TRBV10-3; d_gene: TRBD2; abundance: .; CDR3aa: CAILAGGTDTQYF; CDR3nt: TGTGCCATCTTAGCGGGGGGCACAGATACGCAGTATTTT
j_gene: TRBJ2-5; v_gene: TRBV29-1; d_gene: .; abundance: .; CDR3aa: CSVVQGTGETQYF; CDR3nt: TGCAGCGTTGTTCAGGGCACCGGGGAGACCCAGTACTTC
j_gene: TRBJ1-6; v_gene: TRBV9; d_gene: .; abundance: many; CDR3aa: CASSANSPLHF; CDR3nt: TGTGCCAGCAGCGCTAATTCACCCCTCCACTTT
j_gene: TRBJ2-5; v_gene: TRBV5-1; d_gene: TRBD2; abundance: once; CDR3aa: CASSLGLGGRADQETQYF; CDR3nt: TGCGCCAGCAGCTTGGGTCTGGGCGGGAGGGCGGACCAAGAGACCCAGTACTTC
j_gene: TRBJ1-3; v_gene: TRBV9; d_gene: .; abundance: many; CDR3aa: CASSTGTGSGNTIYF; CDR3nt: TGTGCCAGCAGCACAGGGACGGGCTCTGGAAACACCATATATTTT
j_gene: TRBJ2-6; v_gene: TRBV29-1; d_gene: TRBD2; abundance: .; CDR3aa: CSVSGVSGANVLTF; CDR3nt: TGCAGCGTCAGCGGGGTCTCTGGGGCCAACGTCCTGACTTTC
j_gene: TRBJ1-1; v_gene: TRBV24-1; d_gene: .; abundance: many; CDR3aa: CATSWHPGTNTEVFF; CDR3nt: TGTGCCACCAGCTGGCATCCGGGGACGAACACTGAAGTTTTCTTT
j_gene: TRBJ1-2; v_gene: TRBV4-3; d_gene: TRBD1; abundance: few; CDR3aa: CASSRERQGPYGYTF; CDR3nt: TGCGCCAGCAGCCGCGAGAGACAGGGCCCTTATGGCTACACCTTC
j_gene: TRBJ1-5; v_gene: TRBV2; d_gene: .; abundance: few; CDR3aa: CASSFSPGYQPQHF; CDR3nt: TGTGCCAGCAGTTTCTCCCCCGGCTATCAGCCCCAGCATTTT
j_gene: TRBJ2-7; v_gene: TRBV4-1; d_gene: TRBD1; abundance: few; CDR3aa: CASSLQGQGYEQYF; CDR3nt: TGCGCCAGCAGCCTTCAGGGACAGGGCTACGAGCAGTACTTC
j_gene: TRBJ1-5; v_gene: TRBV29-1; d_gene: .; abundance: .; CDR3aa: CSVAFGAGTQTQHF; CDR3nt: TGCAGCGTTGCGTTTGGGGCAGGGACACAGACCCAGCATTTT
j_gene: TRBJ1-1; v_gene: TRBV10-2; d_gene: TRBD1; abundance: many; CDR3aa: CASSEWGQGSRWTEAFF; CDR3nt: TGCGCCAGCAGTGAGTGGGGACAGGGGTCCCGTTGGACTGAAGCTTTCTTT
j_gene: TRBJ2-7; v_gene: TRBV20-1; d_gene: .; abundance: many; CDR3aa: CSAPKGGSSYEQYF; CDR3nt: TGCAGTGCACCGAAGGGGGGGAGCTCCTACGAGCAGTACTTC
j_gene: TRBJ1-4; v_gene: TRBV9; d_gene: .; abundance: .; CDR3aa: CATNPATRSPNEKLFF; CDR3nt: TGTGCCACCAACCCGGCCACGCGGAGCCCGAATGAAAAACTGTTTTTT
j_gene: TRBJ2-7; v_gene: TRBV20-1; d_gene: TRBD1; abundance: .; CDR3aa: CSAREHRGEGYEQYF; CDR3nt: TGCAGTGCTAGGGAACACAGGGGGGAAGGATACGAGCAGTACTTC
j_gene: TRBJ2-7; v_gene: TRBV9; d_gene: TRBD1; abundance: .; CDR3aa: CASSRGTGILYEQYF; CDR3nt: TGTGCCAGCAGCCGCGGGACAGGGATATTATACGAGCAGTACTTC
j_gene: TRBJ1-4; v_gene: TRBV6-5; d_gene: .; abundance: many; CDR3aa: CASGNEKLFF; CDR3nt: TGTGCCAGCGGCAATGAAAAACTGTTTTTT
j_gene: TRBJ1-2; v_gene: TRBV5-1; d_gene: .; abundance: many; CDR3aa: CASSFDSNYGYTF; CDR3nt: TGCGCCAGCAGCTTCGACTCTAACTATGGCTACACCTTC
j_gene: TRBJ2-5; v_gene: TRBV11-2; d_gene: TRBD1; abundance: .; CDR3aa: CASSLDWRPTGVGETQYF; CDR3nt: TGTGCCAGCAGCTTAGATTGGCGCCCCACAGGGGTGGGAGAGACCCAGTACTTC
j_gene: TRBJ2-7; v_gene: TRBV7-6; d_gene: .; abundance: .; CDR3aa: CASSLVVSRVSEQYF; CDR3nt: TGTGCCAGCAGCTTAGTGGTATCGCGGGTCAGTGAGCAGTACTTC
j_gene: TRBJ1-1; v_gene: TRBV24-1; d_gene: .; abundance: .; CDR3aa: CAPGGKNTEAFF; CDR3nt: TGTGCTCCCGGGGGCAAGAACACTGAAGCTTTCTTT
j_gene: TRBJ2-6; v_gene: TRBV19; d_gene: .; abundance: many; CDR3aa: CASSIWGAGANVLTF; CDR3nt: TGTGCCAGTAGTATTTGGGGAGCTGGGGCCAACGTCCTGACTTTC
j_gene: TRBJ2-5; v_gene: TRBV4-1; d_gene: TRBD1; abundance: .; CDR3aa: CASSQDDRVGETQYF; CDR3nt: TGCGCCAGCAGCCAAGATGACAGGGTAGGGGAGACCCAGTACTTC
j_gene: TRBJ1-1; v_gene: TRBV10-3; d_gene: .; abundance: .; CDR3aa: CAIGVGDTEAFF; CDR3nt: TGTGCCATCGGGGTAGGGGACACTGAAGCTTTCTTT
j_gene: TRBJ2-2; v_gene: TRBV9; d_gene: TRBD2; abundance: .; CDR3aa: CARLASRSGELFF; CDR3nt: TGTGCCAGACTAGCGTCGAGGTCCGGGGAGCTGTTTTTT
j_gene: TRBJ2-5; v_gene: TRBV14; d_gene: TRBD1; abundance: many; CDR3aa: CASSQGTGSETQYF; CDR3nt: TGTGCCAGCAGCCAAGGGACAGGGTCAGAGACCCAGTACTTC